This record concerns one T cell receptor beta chain sequence. These data originate in a study of blood T cell repertoires in COVID-19. Study-wide background: Samples came from the United States, Italy and Spain, spanning acute and convalescent COVID-19.

The table came from immunoSEQ multiplex PCR; TCRdb's copy has only in-frame clones and leaves some out. The sample contains about 100,000 clones, around 87% of which appear only once. Trimming cost V 0 bases and J 2 bases, with 7 bases left between them. This CDR3 comprises 14 residues. CDR1 is SGHKS, CDR2 YYEKEE, per germline (reference sequence). Sequencing was performed on peripheral blood. The chain combines TRBV5-5 with TRBJ2-3; D uncertain. The TCR originated in a man aged 45-65 years with acute or convalescent COVID-19. DNA of the CDR3: TGTGCCAGCAGCTTGGAACAGCTCACAGATACGCAGTATTTT. Protein product: CASSLEQLTDTQYF.